This T cell receptor (beta chain) was captured in a study of blood T cells in healthy people across ages. Study-level information: About one barcoded TCR beta cDNA was captured per two T cells. Study-wide results and limits: CMV infection status of these donors was not known. Comparison with aged donors showed that long-lived donors had more naive CD4+ cells and higher diversity.

Germline values: CDR1 MGHRA, CDR2 YSYEKL. This CDR3 has 16 residues. The V and J ends lost 6 bases and 6 bases, in that order; junction bases with no gene match: 14. Sample-barcoded 5' priming and a J-beta primer mix drove a second PCR of about 6 to 12 cycles. Each cDNA molecule was tagged by a template-switch adaptor with 12 random nucleotides. TCRdb reprocessed the 5' RACE reads via MiXCR and lists one record per CDR3 protein. The sample lists approximately 1.5 million distinct CDR3 sequences, about 35% occurring once. Of note for this clonotype: Its matching antigen is unknown.

This receptor was taken from a woman aged 25 to 45 in good health. Sequencing used blood. The chain employs TRBV4-1 and TRBJ1-5, with 7 bases that match TRBD1. This CDR3 reads CASSLHGTAAGQPQHF. The CDR3 nucleotides are TGCGCCAGCAGTTTACACGGGACAGCTGCCGGTCAGCCCCAGCATTTT.